The clone carrying this T cell receptor (beta chain) was picked up one time. The germline V gene has CDR1 KGHSH and CDR2 LQKENI. The CDR3 has 14 amino acids. After removal of 2 bases from V and 5 bases from J, the junction contained 1 base not matched to a gene. TCRdb keeps only in-frame clones here, not all; method: immunoSEQ multiplex PCR. The table has 80,000 to 85,000 clones, around 80% seen once. This sample is drawn from a study of OX40 agonist ivuxolimab in advanced cancers. The source of this sequence is an adult with an advanced solid tumor such as melanoma, head and neck, liver or kidney cancer. This chain uses TRBV18 with TRBJ2-1; 9 bases are a match to TRBD1. Sequences were derived from CD4+ or CD8+ T cells sorted from blood, sampled in a trial of the OX40 agonist ivuxolimab. The CDR3 DNA follows: TGTGCCAGCTCACCAGGGGACAGGGACAATGAGCAGTTCTTC. Amino acids: CASSPGDRDNEQFF.